The next 18 T cell receptor beta chains were all read from a single sample in a study of cytomegalovirus exposure and HLA in healthy donors. It was with 60 Vbeta and 13 Jbeta primers that the PCR ran. Sequencing was performed with immunoSEQ multiplex PCR; in TCRdb, only in-frame clones are kept and a portion is missing. Counted here are under 150,000 clones, 76% occurring once; the ten biggest clones make up roughly 1.8%. Sample: PBMCs. The receptors were sampled from a female donor in good health and CMV-seropositive.

This chain joins TRBV6-1 and TRBJ2-6, with 7 bases identical to TRBD1. CDR1 is MNHNS and CDR2 is SASEGT in the germline V gene. This CDR3 spans 18 amino acids. The V and J ends lost 2 bases and 0 bases, in that order; junction bases with no gene match: 7. The CDR3 nucleotides read TGTGCCAGCAGTGAAAAGGGGGCGAGAGTCTCTGGGGCCAACGTCCTGACTTTC. Its protein is CASSEKGARVSGANVLTF.

The genes are TRBV9 and TRBJ2-1, with D perhaps matching TRBD2 (5 bases). V was trimmed by 0 bases and J by 4 bases, leaving 11 bases between them. Germline-derived CDR1 and CDR2 are SGDLS and YYNGEE. CDR3 length equals 15 residues. The CDR3 sequence: CASSVAASSYNEQFF. CDR3 nucleotides: TGTGCCAGCAGCGTAGCGGCTAGCAGTTACAATGAGCAGTTCTTC.

The chain combines TRBV7-3 with TRBJ1-4; D is undetermined. The V and J ends lost 5 bases and 6 bases respectively, with 16 bases between them. This CDR3 has 15 residues. Germline V CDR1 and CDR2: SGHTA, FQGTGA. CDR3: CASSIRHWRDEKLFF. The CDR3 region has the DNA TGTGCCAGCAGCATCAGACATTGGCGGGATGAAAAACTGTTTTTT.

This clone occurred a few times. V usage is TRBV5-1 and J usage is TRBJ2-3, with 8 nucleotides matching TRBD1. The CDR3 totals 15 residues. Germline V gene lookup returns CDR1 SGHRS and CDR2 YFSETQ. The V and J ends lost 4 bases and 3 bases, in that order; junction bases with no gene match: 7. This CDR3 reads CASSPGTGLTDTQYF. The DNA of the CDR3 is TGCGCCAGCAGCCCCGGGACAGGTTTAACAGATACGCAGTATTTT.

This clone appeared a single time. The V call is TRBV30, the J call TRBJ1-5; no firm D call. Germline V gene data show CDR1 as GTSNPN and CDR2 as SVGIG (reference sequence). This CDR3 is 13 amino acids long. The V end was cut by 4 bases, the J end by 2 bases, with 9 bases between. The CDR3 reads CAWNPGGNQPQHF. CDR3 nucleotides: TGTGCCTGGAACCCCGGGGGCAATCAGCCCCAGCATTTT. Full variable domain (remainder filled in from reference TRBV30 and TRBJ1-5): SQTIHQWPATLVQPVGSPLSLECTVEGTSNPNLYWYRQAAGRGLQLLFYSVGIGQISSEVPQNLSASRPQDRQFILSSKKLLLSDSGFYLCAWNPGGNQPQHFGDGTRLSIL.

This chain connects TRBV7-2 to TRBJ2-7; the match to TRBD1 covers 10 bases. The germline gives CDR1 SGHTA, CDR2 FQGNSA. The CDR3 is 14 residues long. The trim removed 3 bases at V and 6 bases at J, leaving 5 bases unmatched. CDR3 sequence reads: CASSFFRTGGEQYF. The CDR3 nucleotides read TGTGCCAGCAGCTTTTTTCGGACAGGGGGCGAGCAGTACTTC.

There are a few counts of this clone. The chain uses TRBV5-6 and TRBJ2-3; 7 nucleotides match TRBD2. V was pared by 4 bases and J by 4 bases, with 9 bases of the junction left unmatched. The CDR3 is 15 residues long. Germline assignment: CDR1 SGHDT and CDR2 YYEEEE. CDR3 in DNA: TGTGCCAGCAGCCCGGTTGCGGGAGAGGCAGATACGCAGTATTTT. Translation gives CASSPVAGEADTQYF.

This chain uses TRBV9 with TRBJ2-7, with 10 bases lining up with TRBD2. V gave up 2 bases and J gave up 4 bases; unmatched junction bases: 6. The CDR3 is made up of 15 amino acids. The V gene's germline CDR1 is SGDLS and CDR2 YYNGEE. DNA for the CDR3: TGTGCCAGCAGCGTCACTAGCGGGATATTTTACGAGCAGTACTTC. Amino acids: CASSVTSGIFYEQYF.

The chain joins TRBV28 to TRBJ2-3; no clear D. The V gene's germline CDR1 is MDHEN and CDR2 SYDVKM. The CDR3 extends over 12 amino acids. V was pared by 6 bases and J by 2 bases, with 6 bases between. CDR3 sequence: CASSKNTDTQYF. The CDR3, as DNA: TGTGCCAGCAGCAAAAACACAGATACGCAGTATTTT. The full variable domain, its missing parts supplied by reference TRBV28 and TRBJ2-3, is DVKVTQSSRYLVKRTGEKVFLECVQDMDHENMFWYRQDPGLGLRLIYFSYDVKMKEKGDIPEGYSVSREKKERFSLILESASTNQTSMYLCASSKNTDTQYFGPGTRLTVL.

J is TRBJ2-7 and V is TRBV6-5; TRBD2 aligns across 9 bases. V was clipped by 6 bases and J by 2 bases; unmatched bases: 5. The CDR3 sequence is 14 residues long. Germline V gene sequence: CDR1 MNHEY, CDR2 SVGAGI. The CDR3 DNA reads TGTGCCAGCAGATTGGCTAGCGGGGCCTACGAGCAGTACTTC. Translating it yields CASRLASGAYEQYF.

The gene calls are TRBV2 and TRBJ2-1, with 8 nucleotides matching TRBD2. V gave up 4 bases and J gave up 9 bases; unmatched junction bases: 8. Germline CDR1 SNHLY, CDR2 FYNNEI. The CDR3 spans 14 residues. The CDR3 sequence is CASSVISGMVEQFF. The CDR3 bases are TGTGCCAGCAGTGTGATTAGCGGGATGGTTGAGCAGTTCTTC. The full variable domain, rest sourced from reference TRBV2 and TRBJ2-1, is EPEVTQTPSHQVTQMGQEVILRCVPISNHLYFYWYRQILGQKVEFLVSFYNNEISEKSEIFDDQFSVERPDGSNFTLKIRSTKLEDSAMYFCASSVISGMVEQFFGPGTRLTVL.

This clone came up a few times. This chain links TRBV28 with TRBJ2-7; 7 bases match TRBD1. This CDR3 is 12 amino acids long. Germline V CDR1 and CDR2: MDHEN, SYDVKM. V dropped 8 bases and J dropped 2; count of bases not matched to a gene: 3. In DNA, the CDR3 is TGTGCCAGCGGGGGACAGACCTACGAGCAGTACTTC. It specifies CASGGQTYEQYF.

This chain uses TRBV6-1 with TRBJ1-1; D might be TRBD1 (6 bases). V shed 3 bases and J shed 6 bases, with 11 bases lying between them. The CDR3 is 13 residues long. CDR1 is MNHNS, CDR2 SASEGT, per germline. Written as DNA, the CDR3 is TGTGCCAGCAGTGACAGGGGTCTCTCTGAAGCTTTCTTT. Translated: CASSDRGLSEAFF.

This clone was seen only a few times. The chain couples TRBV27 to TRBJ1-1; D is uncertain. The CDR3 sequence is 13 residues long. Germline CDR1 MNHEY, CDR2 SMNVEV (reference sequence). Trimming stripped 1 base from V and 4 bases from J, with 7 bases between. The CDR3 loop reads CASSLFRSTEAFF. The CDR3 coding sequence is TGTGCCAGCAGTTTATTCAGGTCCACTGAAGCTTTCTTT.

The chain couples TRBV6-1 to TRBJ1-5, with TRBD1 identical over 10 bases. Germline values: CDR1 MNHNS, CDR2 SASEGT. The CDR3 runs to 14 residues. The junction had 6 bases not matched to a gene; V was cut back by 7 bases and J by 6 bases. The CDR3 nucleotides are TGTGCCAGCACTATGACAGGGGGCAGTCAGCCCCAGCATTTT. Its translation is CASTMTGGSQPQHF.

CDR3 region: CASSLDRGLEGYTF. The CDR3 region has the DNA TGTGCCAGCAGCTTGGATCGGGGATTGGAAGGCTACACCTTC. V usage is TRBV5-4 and J usage is TRBJ1-2; D unresolved. The V gene lost 0 bases and the J gene lost 8 bases, with 14 bases spanning the gap. The CDR3 sequence is 14 residues long. The germline CDR1 and CDR2 sequences are SGHNT and YYREEE (reference sequence). The entire variable domain, with the rest obtained from reference TRBV5-4 and TRBJ1-2, is as follows: ETGVTQSPTHLIKTRGQQVTLRCSSQSGHNTVSWYQQALGQGPQFIFQYYREEENGRGNFPPRFSGLQFPNYSSELNVNALELDDSALYLCASSLDRGLEGYTFGSGTRLTVV.

There are a few counts of this clone. This chain joins TRBV19 and TRBJ2-1; TRBD1 matches at 10 bases. This CDR3 has 16 amino acids. Germline V lookup: CDR1 LNHDA, CDR2 SQIVND (reference sequence). Losses at the gene ends were 4 bases for V and 3 bases for J; bases not matched to a gene: 6. The CDR3 nucleotides are TGTGCCAGTAGTACGAACGGACAGGGGGTCTACAATGAGCAGTTCTTC. Its protein is CASSTNGQGVYNEQFF.

This clone was seen a handful of times. The chain employs TRBV7-8 and TRBJ1-1; the D gene is possibly TRBD1 (5 bases). V was shortened by 5 bases and J by 3 bases, with 16 bases between the two germline ends. Germline CDR1 SGHVS, CDR2 FQNEAQ. The CDR3 spans 15 residues. CDR3 coding DNA: TGTGCCAGCAGCGAACAAAGGGGAAGGGACACTGAAGCTTTCTTT. Protein sequence: CASSEQRGRDTEAFF.